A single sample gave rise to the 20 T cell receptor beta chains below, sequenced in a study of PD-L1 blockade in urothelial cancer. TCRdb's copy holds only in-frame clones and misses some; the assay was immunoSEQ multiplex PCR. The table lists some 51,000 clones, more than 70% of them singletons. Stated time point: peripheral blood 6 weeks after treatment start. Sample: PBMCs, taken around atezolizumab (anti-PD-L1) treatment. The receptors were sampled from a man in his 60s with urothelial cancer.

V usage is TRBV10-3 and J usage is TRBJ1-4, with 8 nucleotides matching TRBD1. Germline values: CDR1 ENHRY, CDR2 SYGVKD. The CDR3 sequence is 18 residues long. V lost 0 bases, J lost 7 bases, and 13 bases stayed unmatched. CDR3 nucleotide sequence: TGTGCCATCAGTGAGTCGTCAGGGGGCGCGGGTTCGAGTGAAAAACTGTTTTTT. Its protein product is CAISESSGGAGSSEKLFF.

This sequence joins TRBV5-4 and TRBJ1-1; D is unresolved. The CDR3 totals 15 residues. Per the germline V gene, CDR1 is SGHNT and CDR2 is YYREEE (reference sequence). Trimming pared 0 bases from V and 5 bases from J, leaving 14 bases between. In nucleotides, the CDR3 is TGTGCCAGCAGCTTGGGGCACACTAGCGGGACTGAAGCTTTCTTT. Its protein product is CASSLGHTSGTEAFF. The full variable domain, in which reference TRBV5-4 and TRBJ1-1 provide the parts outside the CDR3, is ETGVTQSPTHLIKTRGQQVTLRCSSQSGHNTVSWYQQALGQGPQFIFQYYREEENGRGNFPPRFSGLQFPNYSSELNVNALELDDSALYLCASSLGHTSGTEAFFGQGTRLTVV.

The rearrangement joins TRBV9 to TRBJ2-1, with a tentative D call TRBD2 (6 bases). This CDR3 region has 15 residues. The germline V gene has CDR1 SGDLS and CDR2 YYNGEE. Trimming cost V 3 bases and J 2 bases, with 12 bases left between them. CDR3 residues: CASSAHSGAYNEQFF. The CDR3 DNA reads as TGTGCCAGCAGCGCGCACTCGGGGGCCTACAATGAGCAGTTCTTC.

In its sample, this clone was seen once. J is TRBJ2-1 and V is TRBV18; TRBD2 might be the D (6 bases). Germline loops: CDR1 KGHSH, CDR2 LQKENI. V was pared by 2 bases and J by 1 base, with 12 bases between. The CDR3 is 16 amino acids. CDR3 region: CASSPNDAGSYNEQFF. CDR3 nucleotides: TGTGCCAGCTCACCAAATGACGCGGGATCCTACAATGAGCAGTTCTTC.

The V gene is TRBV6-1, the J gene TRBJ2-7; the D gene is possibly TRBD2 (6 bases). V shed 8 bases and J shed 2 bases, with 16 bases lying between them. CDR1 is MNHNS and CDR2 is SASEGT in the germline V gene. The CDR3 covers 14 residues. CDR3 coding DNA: TGTGCCAGCGCCCCCCTAACGGGGGCCTACGAGCAGTACTTC. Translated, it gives CASAPLTGAYEQYF.

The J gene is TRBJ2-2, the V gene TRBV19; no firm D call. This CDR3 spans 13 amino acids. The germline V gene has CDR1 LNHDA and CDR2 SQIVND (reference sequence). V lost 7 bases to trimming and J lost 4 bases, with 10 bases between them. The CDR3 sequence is CASTRPTTGELFF. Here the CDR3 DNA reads TGTGCCAGTACGCGGCCCACCACCGGGGAGCTGTTTTTT.

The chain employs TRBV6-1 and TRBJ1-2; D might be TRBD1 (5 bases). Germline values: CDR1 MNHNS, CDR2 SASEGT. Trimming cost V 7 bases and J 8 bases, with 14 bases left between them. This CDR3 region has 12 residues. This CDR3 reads CASMGTQAGYTF. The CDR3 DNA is TGTGCCAGCATGGGGACTCAGGCCGGCTACACCTTC.

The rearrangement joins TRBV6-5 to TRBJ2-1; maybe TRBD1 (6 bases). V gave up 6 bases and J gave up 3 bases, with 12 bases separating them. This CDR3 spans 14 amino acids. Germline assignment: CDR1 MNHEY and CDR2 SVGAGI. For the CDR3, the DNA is TGTGCCAGCAGCTACGGACAGAGCTACAATGAGCAGTTCTTC. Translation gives CASSYGQSYNEQFF.

The CDR3 sequence: CASSFVTAGSPLHF. The CDR3 DNA sequence: TGTGCCAGTAGTTTTGTAACTGCTGGTTCACCCCTCCACTTT. The rearrangement links TRBV19 to TRBJ1-6; D unclear. This CDR3 comprises 14 residues. Germline CDR1 and CDR2: LNHDA and SQIVND (reference sequence). Between the trimmed V and J ends, which lost 5 bases and 9 bases, there was a span of 14 bases. Full variable domain (outside the CDR3, taken from reference TRBV19 and TRBJ1-6): DGGITQSPKYLFRKEGQNVTLSCEQNLNHDAMYWYRQDPGQGLRLIYYSQIVNDFQKGDIAEGYSVSREKKESFPLTVTSAQKNPTAFYLCASSFVTAGSPLHFGNGTRLTVT.

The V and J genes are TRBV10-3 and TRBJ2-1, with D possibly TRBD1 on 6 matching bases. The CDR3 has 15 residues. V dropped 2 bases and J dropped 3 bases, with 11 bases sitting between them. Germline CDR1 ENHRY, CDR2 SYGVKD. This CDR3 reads CAISERQELYNEQFF. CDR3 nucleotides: TGTGCCATCAGTGAGAGACAGGAACTCTACAATGAGCAGTTCTTC.

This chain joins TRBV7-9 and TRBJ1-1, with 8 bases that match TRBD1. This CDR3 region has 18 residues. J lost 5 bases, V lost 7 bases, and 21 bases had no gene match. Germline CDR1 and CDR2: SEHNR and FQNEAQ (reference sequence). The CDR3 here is CASNLRPLLGQGKTEAFF. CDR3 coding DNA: TGTGCCAGCAACTTGAGGCCCCTTCTTGGACAGGGAAAAACTGAAGCTTTCTTT.

This CDR3 is CASSPMTGANTGELFF. The CDR3 DNA sequence: TGTGCCAGCTCACCAATGACAGGAGCGAACACCGGGGAGCTGTTTTTT. This chain joins TRBV18 and TRBJ2-2, with D tentatively TRBD1 (6 bases). V was cut by 2 bases and J by 0 bases, with 10 bases left in between. Germline V gene data show CDR1 as KGHSH and CDR2 as LQKENI. The CDR3 contains 16 residues.

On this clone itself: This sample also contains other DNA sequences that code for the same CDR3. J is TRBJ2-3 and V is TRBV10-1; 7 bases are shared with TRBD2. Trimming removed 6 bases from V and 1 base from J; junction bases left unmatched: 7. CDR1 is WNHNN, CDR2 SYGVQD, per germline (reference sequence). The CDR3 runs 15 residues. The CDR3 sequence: CASSGLLAGTDTQYF. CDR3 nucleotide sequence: TGCGCCAGCAGCGGGCTCCTAGCGGGCACAGATACGCAGTATTTT.

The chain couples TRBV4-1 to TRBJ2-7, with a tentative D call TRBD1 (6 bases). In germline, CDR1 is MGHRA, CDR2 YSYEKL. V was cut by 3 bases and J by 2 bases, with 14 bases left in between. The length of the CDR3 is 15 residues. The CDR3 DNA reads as TGCGCCAGCAGCCAGGTGATCGGACAGACCTACGAGCAGTACTTC. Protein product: CASSQVIGQTYEQYF.

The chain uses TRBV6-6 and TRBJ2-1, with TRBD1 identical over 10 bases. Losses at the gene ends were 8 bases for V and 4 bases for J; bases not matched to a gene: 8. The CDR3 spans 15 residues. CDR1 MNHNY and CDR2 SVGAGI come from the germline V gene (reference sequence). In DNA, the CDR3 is TGTGCCAGCTCTGCGGGGACAGGGGCTTACAATGAGCAGTTCTTC. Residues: CASSAGTGAYNEQFF.

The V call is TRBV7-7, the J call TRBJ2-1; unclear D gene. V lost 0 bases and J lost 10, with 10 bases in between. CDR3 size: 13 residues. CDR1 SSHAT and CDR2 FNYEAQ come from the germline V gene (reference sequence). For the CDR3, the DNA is TGTGCCAGCAGCTTAGCCCCCCCGCGAGAGCAGTTCTTC. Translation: CASSLAPPREQFF.

The CDR3 nucleotides read TGTGCCAGTAGCAGACAGGGGGCCTTGATTCAGCCCCAGCATTTT. Translation gives CASSRQGALIQPQHF. The chain is built from TRBV19 and TRBJ1-5; 10 nucleotides agree with TRBD1. This CDR3 contains 15 residues. The V and J ends lost 6 bases and 6 bases, in that order; junction bases with no gene match: 8. Germline V gene sequence: CDR1 LNHDA, CDR2 SQIVND (reference sequence).

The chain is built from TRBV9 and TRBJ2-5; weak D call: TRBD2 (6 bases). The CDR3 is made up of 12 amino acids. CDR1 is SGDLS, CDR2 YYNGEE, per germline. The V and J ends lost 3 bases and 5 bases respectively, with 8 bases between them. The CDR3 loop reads CASSGGGETQYF. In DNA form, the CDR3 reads TGTGCCAGCAGCGGTGGGGGGGAGACCCAGTACTTC.

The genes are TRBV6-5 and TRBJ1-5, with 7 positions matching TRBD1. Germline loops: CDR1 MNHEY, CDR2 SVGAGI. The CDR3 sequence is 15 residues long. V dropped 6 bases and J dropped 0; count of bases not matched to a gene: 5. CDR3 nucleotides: TGTGCCAGCAGCTCGGGACAGAATAGCAATCAGCCCCAGCATTTT. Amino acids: CASSSGQNSNQPQHF.

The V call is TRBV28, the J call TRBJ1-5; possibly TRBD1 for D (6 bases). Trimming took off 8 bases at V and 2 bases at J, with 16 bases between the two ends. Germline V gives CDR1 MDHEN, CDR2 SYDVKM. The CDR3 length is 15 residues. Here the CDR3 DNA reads TGTGCCAGCCTTGCTGGAGGGGGGGGCAATCAGCCCCAGCATTTT. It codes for CASLAGGGGNQPQHF.